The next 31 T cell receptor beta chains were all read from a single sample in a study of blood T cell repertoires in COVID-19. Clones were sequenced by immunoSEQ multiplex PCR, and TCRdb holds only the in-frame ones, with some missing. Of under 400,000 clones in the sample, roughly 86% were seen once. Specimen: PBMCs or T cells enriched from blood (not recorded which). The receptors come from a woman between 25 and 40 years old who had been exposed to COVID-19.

The CDR3: CASSVGPGIEQYF. The CDR3 DNA reads as TGTGCCAGCAGCGTAGGCCCCGGGATCGAGCAGTACTTC. This chain uses TRBV9 with TRBJ2-7; maybe TRBD2 (5 bases). The CDR3 is made up of 13 amino acids. CDR1 is SGDLS and CDR2 is YYNGEE in the germline V gene. Trimming stripped 0 bases from V and 6 bases from J, with 10 bases between.

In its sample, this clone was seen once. CDR3 bases: TGTGCCAGCAGTTTATCGAGGAACAATCAGCCCCAGCATTTT. Residues: CASSLSRNNQPQHF. The genes are TRBV27 and TRBJ1-5; D not certain. From germline, CDR1 is MNHEY and CDR2 SMNVEV (reference sequence). The CDR3 length is 14 residues. V shed 0 bases and J shed 3 bases, with 6 bases lying between them.

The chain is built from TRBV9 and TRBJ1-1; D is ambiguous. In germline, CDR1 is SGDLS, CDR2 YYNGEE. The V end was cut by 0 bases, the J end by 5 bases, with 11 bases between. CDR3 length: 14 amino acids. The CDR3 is CASSVDSGETEAFF. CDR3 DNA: TGTGCCAGCAGCGTAGATTCGGGTGAAACTGAAGCTTTCTTT.

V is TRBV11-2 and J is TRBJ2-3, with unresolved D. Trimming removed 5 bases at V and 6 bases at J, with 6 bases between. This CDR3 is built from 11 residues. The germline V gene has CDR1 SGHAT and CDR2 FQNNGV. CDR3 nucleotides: TGTGCCAGCAGCCTCACTGATACGCAGTATTTT. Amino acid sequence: CASSLTDTQYF.

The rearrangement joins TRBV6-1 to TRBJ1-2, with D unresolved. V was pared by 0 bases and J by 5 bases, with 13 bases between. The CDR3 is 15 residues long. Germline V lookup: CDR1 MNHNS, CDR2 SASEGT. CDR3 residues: CASSEAQIPGYGYTF. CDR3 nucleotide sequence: TGTGCCAGCAGTGAAGCGCAAATTCCGGGGTATGGCTACACCTTC.

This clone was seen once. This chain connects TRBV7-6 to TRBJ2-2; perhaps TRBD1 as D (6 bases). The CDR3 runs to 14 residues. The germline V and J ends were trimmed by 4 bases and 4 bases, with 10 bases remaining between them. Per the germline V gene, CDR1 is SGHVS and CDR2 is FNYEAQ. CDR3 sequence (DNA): TGTGCCAGCAGCTCACAGGGAAGCACCGGGGAGCTGTTTTTT. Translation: CASSSQGSTGELFF.

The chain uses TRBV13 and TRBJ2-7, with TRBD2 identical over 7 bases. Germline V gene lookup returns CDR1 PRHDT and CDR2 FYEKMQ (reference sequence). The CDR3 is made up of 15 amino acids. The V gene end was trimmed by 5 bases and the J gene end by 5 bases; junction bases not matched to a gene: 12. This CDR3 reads CASSPAGREFHEQYF. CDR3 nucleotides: TGTGCCAGCAGCCCGGCAGGGCGGGAGTTCCACGAGCAGTACTTC.

The CDR3 DNA reads as TGTGCCAGTAGTATAACCAGCGGGTACACAGATACGCAGTATTTT. Protein sequence: CASSITSGYTDTQYF. J is TRBJ2-3 and V is TRBV19; TRBD2 might be the D (6 bases). V lost 2 bases and J 2 bases, leaving 11 bases between the germline ends. Germline CDR1 and CDR2: LNHDA and SQIVND (reference sequence). This CDR3 region has 15 residues.

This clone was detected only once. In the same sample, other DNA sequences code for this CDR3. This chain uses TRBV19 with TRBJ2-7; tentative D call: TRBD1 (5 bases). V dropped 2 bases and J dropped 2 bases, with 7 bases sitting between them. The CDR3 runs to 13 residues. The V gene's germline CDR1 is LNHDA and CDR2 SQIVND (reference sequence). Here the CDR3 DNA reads TGTGCCAGTAGTATACAGGGTACCTACGAGCAGTACTTC. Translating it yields CASSIQGTYEQYF.

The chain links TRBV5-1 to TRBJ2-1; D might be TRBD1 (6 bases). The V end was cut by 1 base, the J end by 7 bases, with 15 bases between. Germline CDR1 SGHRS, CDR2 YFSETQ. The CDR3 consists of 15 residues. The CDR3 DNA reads TGCGCCAGCAGCTTGTGGCAAGAGGGGGTGAATGAGCAGTTCTTC. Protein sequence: CASSLWQEGVNEQFF. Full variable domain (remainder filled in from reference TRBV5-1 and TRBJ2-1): KAGVTQTPRYLIKTRGQQVTLSCSPISGHRSVSWYQQTPGQGLQFLFEYFSETQRNKGNFPGRFSGRQFSNSRSEMNVSTLELGDSALYLCASSLWQEGVNEQFFGPGTRLTVL.

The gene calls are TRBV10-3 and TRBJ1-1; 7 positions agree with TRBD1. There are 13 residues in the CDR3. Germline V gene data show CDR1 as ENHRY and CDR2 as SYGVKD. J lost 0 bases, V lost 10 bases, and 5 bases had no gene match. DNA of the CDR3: TGTGCCACTTGCAGGGGGTTGAACACTGAAGCTTTCTTT. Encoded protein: CATCRGLNTEAFF.

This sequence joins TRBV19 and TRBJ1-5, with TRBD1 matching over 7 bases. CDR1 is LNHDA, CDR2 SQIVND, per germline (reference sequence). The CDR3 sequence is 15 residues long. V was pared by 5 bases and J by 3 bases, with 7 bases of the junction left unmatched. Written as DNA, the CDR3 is TGTGCCAGTAGTCTCCGGGACAGACCCAATCAGCCCCAGCATTTT. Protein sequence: CASSLRDRPNQPQHF.

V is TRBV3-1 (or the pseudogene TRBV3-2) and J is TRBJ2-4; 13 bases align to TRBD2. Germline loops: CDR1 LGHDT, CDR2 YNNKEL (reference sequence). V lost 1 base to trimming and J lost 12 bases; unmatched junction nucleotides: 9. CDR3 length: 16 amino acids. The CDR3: CASSQVSGTSGANQYF. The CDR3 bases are TGTGCCAGCAGCCAAGTAAGCGGGACTAGCGGGGCCAATCAGTACTTC.

The CDR3 DNA reads TGCGCCAGCAGTCGGGACAGGGTGGACGAGCAGTACTTC. The encoded protein is CASSRDRVDEQYF. V gene TRBV5-1 combines with J gene TRBJ2-7, with 9 positions matching TRBD1. Germline V gives CDR1 SGHRS, CDR2 YFSETQ. The CDR3 is 13 residues long. The V segment lost 5 bases and the J segment 5 bases; nucleotides outside the gene matches: 5.

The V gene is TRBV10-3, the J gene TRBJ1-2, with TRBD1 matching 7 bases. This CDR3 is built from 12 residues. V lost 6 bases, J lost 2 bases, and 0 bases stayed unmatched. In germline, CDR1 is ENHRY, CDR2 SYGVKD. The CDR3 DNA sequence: TGTGCCATCAGGACAGGGAACTATGGCTACACCTTC. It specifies CAIRTGNYGYTF.

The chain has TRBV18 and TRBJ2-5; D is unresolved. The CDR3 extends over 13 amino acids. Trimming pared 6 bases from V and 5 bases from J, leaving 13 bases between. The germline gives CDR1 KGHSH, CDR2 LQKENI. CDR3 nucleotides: TGTGCCAGCTCTCGAGGTCAAGAGGAGACCCAGTACTTC. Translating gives CASSRGQEETQYF.

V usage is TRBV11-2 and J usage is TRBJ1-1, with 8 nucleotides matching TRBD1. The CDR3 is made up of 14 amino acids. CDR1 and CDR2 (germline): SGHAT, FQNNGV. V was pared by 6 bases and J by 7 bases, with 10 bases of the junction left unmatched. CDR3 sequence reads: CASSLQGVFDEAFF. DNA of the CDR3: TGTGCCAGCAGTTTACAGGGGGTGTTCGATGAAGCTTTCTTT.

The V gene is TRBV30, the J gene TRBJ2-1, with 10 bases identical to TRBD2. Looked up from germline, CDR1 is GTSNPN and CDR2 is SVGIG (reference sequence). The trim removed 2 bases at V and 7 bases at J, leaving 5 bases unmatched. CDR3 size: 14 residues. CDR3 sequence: CAWSRTSGGNEQFF. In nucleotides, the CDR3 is TGTGCCTGGAGTAGGACTAGCGGTGGAAATGAGCAGTTCTTC. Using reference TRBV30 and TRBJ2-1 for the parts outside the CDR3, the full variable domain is SQTIHQWPATLVQPVGSPLSLECTVEGTSNPNLYWYRQAAGRGLQLLFYSVGIGQISSEVPQNLSASRPQDRQFILSSKKLLLSDSGFYLCAWSRTSGGNEQFFGPGTRLTVL.

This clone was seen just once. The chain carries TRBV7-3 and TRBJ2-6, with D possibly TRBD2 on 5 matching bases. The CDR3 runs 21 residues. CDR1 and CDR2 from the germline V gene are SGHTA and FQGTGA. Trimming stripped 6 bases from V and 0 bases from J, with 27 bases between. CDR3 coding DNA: TGTGCCAGCAGTATTAGCGCCTTATCCTACGACCCGGGCTCTGGGGCCAACGTCCTGACTTTC. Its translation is CASSISALSYDPGSGANVLTF.

The CDR3 is CASSVDSGRANEQFF. The CDR3 nucleotides read TGTGCCAGCAGCGTAGACAGCGGGAGGGCCAATGAGCAGTTCTTC. The V gene is TRBV9, the J gene TRBJ2-1; 10 bases map to TRBD2. Germline V gives CDR1 SGDLS, CDR2 YYNGEE. The CDR3 length is 15 residues. Losses at the gene ends were 0 bases for V and 6 bases for J; bases not matched to a gene: 3. The full variable domain, rest sourced from reference TRBV9 and TRBJ2-1, is DSGVTQTPKHLITATGQRVTLRCSPRSGDLSVYWYQQSLDQGLQFLIQYYNGEERAKGNILERFSAQQFPDLHSELNLSSLELGDSALYFCASSVDSGRANEQFFGPGTRLTVL.

Written as DNA, the CDR3 is TGTGCCAGCAGACAGGGGGCGGTACTGAACACTGAAGCTTTCTTT. It translates to CASRQGAVLNTEAFF. The J gene is TRBJ1-1, the V gene TRBV2; TRBD1 matches at 9 bases. Germline V CDR1 and CDR2: SNHLY, FYNNEI. V gave up 6 bases and J gave up 0 bases; unmatched junction bases: 5. The CDR3 is 15 residues long.

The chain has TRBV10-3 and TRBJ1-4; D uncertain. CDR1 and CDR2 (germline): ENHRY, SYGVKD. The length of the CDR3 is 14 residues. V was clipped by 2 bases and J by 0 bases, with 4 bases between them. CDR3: CAISETATNEKLFF. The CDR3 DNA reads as TGTGCCATCAGTGAGACAGCAACTAATGAAAAACTGTTTTTT.

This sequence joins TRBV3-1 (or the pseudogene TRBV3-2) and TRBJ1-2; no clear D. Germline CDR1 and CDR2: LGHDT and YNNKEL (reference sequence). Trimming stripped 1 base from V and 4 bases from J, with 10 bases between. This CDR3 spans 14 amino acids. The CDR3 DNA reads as TGTGCCAGCAGCCAAGGGTGGGAGATCTATGGCTACACCTTC. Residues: CASSQGWEIYGYTF.

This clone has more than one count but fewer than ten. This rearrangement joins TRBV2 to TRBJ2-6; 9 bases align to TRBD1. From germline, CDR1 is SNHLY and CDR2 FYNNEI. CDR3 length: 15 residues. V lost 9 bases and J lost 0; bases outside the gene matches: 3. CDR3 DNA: TGTGCCAGTGGGACAGGGACCTCTGGGGCCAACGTCCTGACTTTC. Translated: CASGTGTSGANVLTF.

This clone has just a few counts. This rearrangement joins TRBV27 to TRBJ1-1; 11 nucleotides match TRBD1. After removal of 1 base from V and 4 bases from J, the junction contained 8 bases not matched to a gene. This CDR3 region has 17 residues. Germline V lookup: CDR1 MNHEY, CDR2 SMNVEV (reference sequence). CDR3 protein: CASSLYPPGTGGTEAFF. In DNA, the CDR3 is TGTGCCAGCAGTTTATACCCTCCGGGGACAGGGGGCACTGAAGCTTTCTTT.

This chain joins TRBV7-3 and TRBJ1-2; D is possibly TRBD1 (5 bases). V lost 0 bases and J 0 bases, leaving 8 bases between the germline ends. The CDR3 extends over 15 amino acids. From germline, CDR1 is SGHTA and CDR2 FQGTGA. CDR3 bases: TGTGCCAGCAGCTTAACCCGGGGGTCTAACTATGGCTACACCTTC. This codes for CASSLTRGSNYGYTF.

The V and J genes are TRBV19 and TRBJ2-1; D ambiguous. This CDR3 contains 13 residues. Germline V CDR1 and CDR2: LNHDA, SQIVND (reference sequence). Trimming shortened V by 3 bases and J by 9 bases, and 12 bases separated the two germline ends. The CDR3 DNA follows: TGTGCCAGTAGTATCGGCAGCGCCGGTGAGCAGTTCTTC. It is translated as CASSIGSAGEQFF. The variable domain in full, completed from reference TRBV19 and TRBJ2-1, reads DGGITQSPKYLFRKEGQNVTLSCEQNLNHDAMYWYRQDPGQGLRLIYYSQIVNDFQKGDIAEGYSVSREKKESFPLTVTSAQKNPTAFYLCASSIGSAGEQFFGPGTRLTVL.

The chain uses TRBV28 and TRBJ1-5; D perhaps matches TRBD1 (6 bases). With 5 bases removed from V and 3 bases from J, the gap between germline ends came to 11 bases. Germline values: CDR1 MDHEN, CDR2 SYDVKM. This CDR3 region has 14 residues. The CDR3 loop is CASSTGTNNQPQHF. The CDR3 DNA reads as TGTGCCAGCAGTACCGGGACAAACAATCAGCCCCAGCATTTT. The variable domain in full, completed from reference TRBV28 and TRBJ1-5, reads DVKVTQSSRYLVKRTGEKVFLECVQDMDHENMFWYRQDPGLGLRLIYFSYDVKMKEKGDIPEGYSVSREKKERFSLILESASTNQTSMYLCASSTGTNNQPQHFGDGTRLSIL.

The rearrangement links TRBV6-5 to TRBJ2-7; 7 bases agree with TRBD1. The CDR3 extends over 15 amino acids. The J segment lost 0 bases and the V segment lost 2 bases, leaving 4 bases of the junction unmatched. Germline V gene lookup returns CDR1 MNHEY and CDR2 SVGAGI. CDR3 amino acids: CASSYAAGGSYEQYF. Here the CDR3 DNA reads TGTGCCAGCAGTTACGCGGCAGGGGGCTCCTACGAGCAGTACTTC.

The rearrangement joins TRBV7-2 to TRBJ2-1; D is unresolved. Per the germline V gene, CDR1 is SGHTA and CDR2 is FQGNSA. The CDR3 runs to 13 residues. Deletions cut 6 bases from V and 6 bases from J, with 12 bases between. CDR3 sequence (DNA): TGTGCCAGCAGAGACCGGGTAACCAATGAGCAGTTCTTC. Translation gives CASRDRVTNEQFF.

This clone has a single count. Here the CDR3 reads CASSQDQRAHGYTF. DNA of the CDR3: TGTGCCAGCAGCCAAGATCAGAGGGCTCACGGCTACACCTTC. The chain joins TRBV3-1 (or the pseudogene TRBV3-2) to TRBJ1-2; unclear D gene. Germline-derived CDR1 and CDR2 are LGHDT and YNNKEL (reference sequence). CDR3 size: 14 residues. Between the trimmed V and J ends, which lost 0 bases and 8 bases, there was a span of 13 bases.